Given below is one TCR beta chain in context. Its antigen is as yet unknown. The sample belongs to a study of shared clonotypes between healthy human individuals. Study outcomes and limitations: A handful of donors showed sharing of approximately 5% of naive CD4 clonotypes.

The V end lost 9 bases, the J end lost 0 bases, and 11 bases lay between the germline ends. The CDR3 sequence is 14 residues long. Germline V gene lookup returns CDR1 SNHLY and CDR2 FYNNEI. Researchers ran the assay at a deep level. Some clones are missing from TCRdb's copy, which holds only in-frame ones; the method was immunoSEQ multiplex PCR. The data hold 2 million to 2.5 million clones, with almost 96% observed a single time. The specimen sequenced was naive CD4+ T cells sorted from blood. Subset indicated: CD45RA+ positively selected. The source is a man aged 18 to 29 in good health. This chain links TRBV2 with TRBJ2-2; no clear D gene. The DNA of the CDR3 is TGTGCCAGTATATTGGGCGCGAACACCGGGGAGCTGTTTTTT. Encoded protein: CASILGANTGELFF.